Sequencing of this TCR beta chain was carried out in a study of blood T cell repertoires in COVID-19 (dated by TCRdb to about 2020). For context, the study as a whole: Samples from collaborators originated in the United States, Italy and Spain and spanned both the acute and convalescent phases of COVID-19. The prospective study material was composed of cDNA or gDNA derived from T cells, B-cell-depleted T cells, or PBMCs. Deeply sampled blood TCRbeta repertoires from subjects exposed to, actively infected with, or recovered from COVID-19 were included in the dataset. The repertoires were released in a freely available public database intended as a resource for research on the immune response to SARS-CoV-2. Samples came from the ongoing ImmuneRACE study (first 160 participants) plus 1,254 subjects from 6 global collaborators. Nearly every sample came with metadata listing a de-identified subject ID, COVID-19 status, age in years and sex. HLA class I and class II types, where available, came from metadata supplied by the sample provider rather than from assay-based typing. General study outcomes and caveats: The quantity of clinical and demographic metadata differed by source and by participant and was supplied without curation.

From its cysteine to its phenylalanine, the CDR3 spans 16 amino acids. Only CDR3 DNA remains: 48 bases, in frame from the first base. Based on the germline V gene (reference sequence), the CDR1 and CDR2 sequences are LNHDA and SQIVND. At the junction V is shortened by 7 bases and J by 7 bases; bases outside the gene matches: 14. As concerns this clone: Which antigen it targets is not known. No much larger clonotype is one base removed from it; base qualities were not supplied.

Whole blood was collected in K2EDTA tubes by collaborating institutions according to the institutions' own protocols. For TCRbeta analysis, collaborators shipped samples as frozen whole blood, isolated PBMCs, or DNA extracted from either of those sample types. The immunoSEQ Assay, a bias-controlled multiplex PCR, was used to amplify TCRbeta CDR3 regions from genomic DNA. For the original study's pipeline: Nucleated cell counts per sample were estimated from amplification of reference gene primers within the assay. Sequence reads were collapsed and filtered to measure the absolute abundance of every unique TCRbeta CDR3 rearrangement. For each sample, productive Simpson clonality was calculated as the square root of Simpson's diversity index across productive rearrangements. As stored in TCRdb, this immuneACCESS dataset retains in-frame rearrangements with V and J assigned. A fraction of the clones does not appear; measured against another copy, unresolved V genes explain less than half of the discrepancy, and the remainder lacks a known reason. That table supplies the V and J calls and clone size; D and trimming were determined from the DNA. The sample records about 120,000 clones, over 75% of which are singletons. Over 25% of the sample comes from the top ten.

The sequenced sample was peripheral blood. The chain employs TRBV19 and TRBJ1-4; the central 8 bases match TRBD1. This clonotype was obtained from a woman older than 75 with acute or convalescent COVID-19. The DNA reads TGTGCCAGTATGCCCTCGCGTAGCAGGGGGCTTGAAAAACTGTTTTTT. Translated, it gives CASMPSRSRGLEKLFF.